The rows below give T cell receptor beta chains drawn from one sample of a study of blood T cells in healthy people across ages. TCRdb ran MiXCR on the 5' RACE reads and lists one entry per CDR3 protein. The table includes 450,000 to 600,000 distinct CDR3 sequences, around 27% detected once. These data were also reused for a study on T cells of mothers and their children.

The sample was blood. Receptors originate from a boy aged 2 to 10 in good health. Both conserved end residues are part of each CDR3. A D gene is named only where the DNA matches it firmly. Size values are once, few and many counts, or a class for expanded clones, and some rows have none.

clone_size	j_call	v_call	d_call	cdr3_aa	cdr3_nt
few	TRBJ1-4	TRBV19	.	CASSDGPTNEKLFF	TGTGCCAGTAGTGACGGACCAACTAATGAAAAACTGTTTTTT
.	TRBJ1-1	TRBV18	TRBD1	CASSPPRQGAGMNTEAFF	TGTGCCAGCTCACCACCGCGACAGGGGGCTGGGATGAACACTGAAGCTTTCTTT
.	TRBJ2-1	TRBV7-2	TRBD2	CASSQGTSGGRSEQFF	TGTGCCAGCAGCCAAGGGACTAGCGGGGGAAGGTCTGAGCAGTTCTTC
few	TRBJ1-2	TRBV29-1	.	CSPGGIPIGYTF	TGCAGCCCGGGGGGGATCCCCATCGGCTACACCTTC
many	TRBJ2-7	TRBV4-1	.	CASSQKGGYEQYF	TGCGCCAGCAGCCAAAAAGGGGGCTACGAGCAGTACTTC
.	TRBJ2-4	TRBV12-3/TRBV12-4	TRBD1	CASSETGGKNIQYF	TGTGCCAGCAGCGAAACAGGGGGCAAAAACATTCAGTACTTC
.	TRBJ2-7	TRBV7-9	TRBD1	CASSGRTGGDYEQYF	TGTGCCAGCAGCGGTCGGACAGGGGGTGACTACGAGCAGTACTTC
.	TRBJ2-2	TRBV20-1	TRBD2	CSAKNPLAGGPTGELFF	TGCAGTGCTAAGAACCCTCTAGCGGGGGGGCCTACCGGGGAGCTGTTTTTT
few	TRBJ2-2	TRBV7-6	TRBD2	CASSVGLAGVSTGELFF	TGTGCCAGCAGCGTCGGACTAGCGGGAGTTAGCACCGGGGAGCTGTTTTTT
.	TRBJ1-4	TRBV5-1	TRBD1	CASSPAAWTGDEKLFF	TGCGCCAGCAGCCCCGCGGCGTGGACAGGGGATGAAAAACTGTTTTTT
.	TRBJ2-1	TRBV11-2	TRBD1	CASSLLVGTVTHNEQFF	TGTGCCAGCAGCTTACTGGTGGGGACAGTTACCCACAATGAGCAGTTCTTC
few	TRBJ2-2	TRBV6-2/TRBV6-3	.	CASSYQGLDTGELFF	TGTGCCAGCAGTTACCAGGGCCTAGACACCGGGGAGCTGTTTTTT
.	TRBJ1-1	TRBV20-1	TRBD1	CSASQGVGTEAFF	TGCAGTGCTAGCCAGGGGGTAGGGACTGAAGCTTTCTTT
.	TRBJ2-7	TRBV7-2	TRBD1	CASTFTGQGYEQYF	TGTGCCAGCACCTTTACGGGACAGGGCTACGAGCAGTACTTC
few	TRBJ2-7	TRBV12-3/TRBV12-4	TRBD2	CASSFRGSGSGEQYF	TGTGCCAGCAGTTTCCGTGGTAGCGGGAGCGGCGAGCAGTACTTC
.	TRBJ2-3	TRBV12-3/TRBV12-4	TRBD2	CASSLGLLGSGRAGGSDTQYF	TGTGCCAGCAGTTTAGGTCTCCTGGGTAGCGGGAGGGCCGGTGGCTCAGATACGCAGTATTTT
few	TRBJ2-7	TRBV6-2/TRBV6-3	.	CASSPSGDTSYEQYF	TGTGCCAGCAGTCCGTCCGGGGACACATCCTACGAGCAGTACTTC
.	TRBJ2-1	TRBV20-1	.	CSARPSRGAYNEQFF	TGCAGTGCTAGGCCTTCAAGGGGGGCCTACAATGAGCAGTTCTTC
.	TRBJ2-1	TRBV14	.	CASSQLALYNEQFF	TGTGCCAGCAGCCAACTAGCGCTTTACAATGAGCAGTTCTTC
.	TRBJ1-1	TRBV11-2	.	CASSLEKGGTEAFF	TGTGCCAGCAGCTTAGAAAAGGGAGGGACTGAAGCTTTCTTT
few	TRBJ2-5	TRBV7-9	TRBD1	CASSSGQGAGETQYF	TGTGCCAGCAGCTCCGGACAGGGGGCGGGAGAGACCCAGTACTTC
.	TRBJ2-3	TRBV20-1	.	CSARGTFRPTDTQYF	TGCAGTGCTAGAGGGACATTTAGACCCACAGATACGCAGTATTTT
few	TRBJ2-3	TRBV3-1	TRBD2	CASSQSGGAADTQYF	TGTGCCAGCAGCCAGAGCGGGGGGGCCGCAGATACGCAGTATTTT
.	TRBJ1-5	TRBV19	.	CASSILVSNQPQHF	TGTGCCAGTAGTATCCTGGTGAGCAATCAGCCCCAGCATTTT
.	TRBJ2-1	TRBV6-5	.	CASRSGSDEQFF	TGTGCCAGCAGATCCGGGTCTGACGAGCAGTTCTTC
many	TRBJ2-2	TRBV29-1	.	CSVGGASPTGELFF	TGCAGCGTTGGGGGGGCCAGTCCAACCGGGGAGCTGTTTTTT
.	TRBJ2-5	TRBV19	TRBD1	CASSIGPGQGETQYF	TGTGCCAGTAGTATTGGTCCTGGACAGGGCGAGACCCAGTACTTC
.	TRBJ2-5	TRBV28	.	CASSSRTEKETQYF	TGTGCCAGCAGTTCTAGGACGGAGAAAGAGACCCAGTACTTC
few	TRBJ2-5	TRBV24-1	.	CATSDRSGGKETQYF	TGTGCCACCAGTGATCGTTCAGGAGGGAAAGAGACCCAGTACTTC
few	TRBJ2-7	TRBV10-3	.	CAISESTGEQYF	TGTGCCATCAGTGAGTCTACGGGTGAGCAGTACTTC
.	TRBJ1-1	TRBV7-9	.	CASSPPGLGAFF	TGTGCCAGCAGCCCCCCTGGACTTGGAGCTTTCTTT
.	TRBJ1-2	TRBV25-1	.	CASKGSGPSHGYTF	TGTGCCAGCAAAGGGAGTGGGCCTTCCCATGGCTACACCTTC
few	TRBJ1-4	TRBV11-2	.	CASSLVRGPNEKLFF	TGTGCCAGCAGCTTAGTGCGCGGACCTAATGAAAAACTGTTTTTT
.	TRBJ1-6	TRBV10-3	.	CAIRGTDNSPLHF	TGTGCCATCAGGGGTACGGATAATTCACCCCTCCACTTT
.	TRBJ2-1	TRBV29-1	.	CSVKAFEKRANEQFF	TGCAGCGTTAAAGCGTTCGAGAAGAGGGCGAATGAGCAGTTCTTC
once	TRBJ1-4	TRBV2	.	CASSEALQATNEKLFF	TGTGCCAGCAGTGAAGCGCTTCAGGCAACTAATGAAAAACTGTTTTTT
many	TRBJ1-4	TRBV12-3/TRBV12-4	.	CASSPGKGLVFF	TGTGCCAGCAGTCCTGGCAAGGGGCTCGTGTTTTTT
few	TRBJ2-1	TRBV10-3	.	CASKRRNEQFF	TGTGCGAGCAAGAGGCGGAATGAGCAGTTCTTC
.	TRBJ1-2	TRBV12-3/TRBV12-4	TRBD1	CASSLPRTGFYGYTF	TGTGCCAGCAGTTTACCCCGGACAGGGTTCTATGGCTACACCTTC
many	TRBJ1-3	TRBV20-1	TRBD1	CSARRGQGAGYGNTIYF	TGCAGTGCTAGACGCGGACAGGGGGCAGGATACGGAAACACCATATATTTT
few	TRBJ2-5	TRBV5-1	.	CASTQAGAQETQYF	TGCGCCAGCACTCAGGCTGGGGCCCAAGAGACCCAGTACTTC
.	TRBJ2-4	TRBV3-1	.	CASSGGWAKNIQYF	TGTGCCAGCAGTGGAGGATGGGCCAAAAACATTCAGTACTTC
.	TRBJ2-3	TRBV7-6	TRBD1	CASSLALGTGPSSTDTQYF	TGTGCCAGCAGCTTAGCCCTAGGGACAGGGCCCTCAAGCACAGATACGCAGTATTTT